This TCR beta chain was observed in a study of spatial heterogeneity in lung cancer. Stated time point: sample taken at primary tumor resection. Unsorted whole RNA samples from tumor, nontumor lung or frozen PBMC were sequenced. The CDR3 contains 14 residues. Looked up from germline, CDR1 is SGDLS and CDR2 is YYNGEE. The germline V and J ends were trimmed by 2 bases and 4 bases, with 12 bases remaining between them. A unique molecular identifier was carried by every single TCR cDNA molecule. TCRdb reprocessed the 5' RACE reads with MiXCR, giving one entry per CDR3 protein. The sample yields about 92,000 distinct CDR3 sequences, approximately 12% seen once.

This specimen was PBMCs, taken at surgery. V gene TRBV9 combines with J gene TRBJ1-1, with a tentative D call TRBD1 (5 bases). The TCR comes from a male donor with early-stage non-small cell lung cancer. In nucleotides, the CDR3 is TGTGCCAGCAGCGTTTCAGGGTGGCCCACTGAAGCTTTCTTT. It encodes CASSVSGWPTEAFF.